This entry lists 12 T cell receptor beta chains sequenced from one sample in a study of CD8 T cells in Susac syndrome. Reverse transcription of about 0.5 to 1 ug RNA used random hexamers. TCRdb itself ran the immunoSEQ multiplex PCR reads through MiXCR, one entry per CDR3 protein. The sample lists about 140,000 distinct CDR3 sequences, 90% to 95% occurring once. The material sequenced was CD4+ T cells from PBMCs. The source is a human donor with multiple sclerosis.

The V call is TRBV29-1, the J call TRBJ1-4, with D possibly matching TRBD1 (5 bases). Germline lookup yields CDR1 SQVTM and CDR2 ANQGSEA. CDR3 length: 12 residues. Deletions cut 6 bases from V and 5 bases from J, with 10 bases between. CDR3 loop: CSVLRENEKLFF. The CDR3 region has the DNA TGCAGCGTACTCAGGGAGAATGAAAAACTGTTTTTT.

This rearrangement joins TRBV7-9 to TRBJ2-7, with D possibly matching TRBD2 (5 bases). The CDR3 loop spans 16 amino acids. CDR1 SEHNR and CDR2 FQNEAQ come from the germline V gene (reference sequence). Trimming pared 5 bases from V and 0 bases from J, leaving 17 bases between. The CDR3 loop is CASSPHLADPSYEQYF. CDR3 in DNA: TGTGCCAGCAGCCCCCACCTAGCTGATCCCTCCTACGAGCAGTACTTC.

The rearrangement uses TRBV7-2 and TRBJ2-4; D may correspond to TRBD1 or TRBD2 (5 bases each). Per the germline V gene, CDR1 is SGHTA and CDR2 is FQGNSA. This CDR3 region has 15 residues. V lost 6 bases and J lost 5, with 17 bases in between. The CDR3 here is CASRPGLGVQNIQYF. The DNA of the CDR3 is TGTGCCAGCAGACCAGGCCTGGGGGTTCAAAACATTCAGTACTTC.

The rearrangement joins TRBV6-2 or TRBV6-3 to TRBJ2-3, with TRBD2 matching 12 bases. The germline V gene has CDR1 MNHEY and CDR2 SVGEGT. With 6 bases clipped from V and 3 bases from J, the junction kept 4 bases outside the gene matches. This CDR3 comprises 15 residues. The CDR3 region has the DNA TGTGCCAGCAGAAGACTAGCGGGGGAGACAGATACGCAGTATTTT. As protein: CASRRLAGETDTQYF.

V usage is TRBV20-1 and J usage is TRBJ1-4, with 7 bases matching TRBD1. The trim removed 0 bases at V and 4 bases at J, leaving 14 bases unmatched. CDR1 DFQATT and CDR2 SNEGSKA come from the germline V gene (reference sequence). There are 18 residues in the CDR3. The CDR3 sequence: CSARDRGFTDRLNEKLFF. DNA for the CDR3: TGCAGTGCTAGAGATCGAGGTTTTACGGACAGGCTTAATGAAAAACTGTTTTTT.

The sample holds one count of this clonotype. This chain links TRBV5-1 with TRBJ2-7; TRBD1 matches at 8 bases. Per the germline V gene, CDR1 is SGHRS and CDR2 is YFSETQ. After removal of 4 bases from V and 3 bases from J, the junction contained 18 bases not matched to a gene. This CDR3 contains 18 residues. CDR3 DNA sequence: TGCGCCAGCAGCAAAGAAAACATTGGGACAGGTGGGAACTACGAGCAGTACTTC. Protein: CASSKENIGTGGNYEQYF.

The CDR3 is CASSIAGETYEQFF. DNA for the CDR3: TGTGCCAGTAGTATAGCGGGAGAAACCTATGAGCAGTTCTTC. V and J are TRBV19 and TRBJ2-1; TRBD2 might be the D (6 bases). The V gene's germline CDR1 is LNHDA and CDR2 SQIVND (reference sequence). The V and J ends lost 1 base and 8 bases respectively, with 12 bases between them. The CDR3 contains 14 residues.

The chain recombines TRBV5-1 with TRBJ1-3; D gene unclear. The V gene's germline CDR1 is SGHRS and CDR2 YFSETQ. CDR3 length equals 15 residues. The V and J ends lost 5 bases and 0 bases respectively, with 12 bases between them. In nucleotides, the CDR3 is TGCGCCAGCAGTAGGTCTCCGAGCTCTGGAAACACCATATATTTT. Translated: CASSRSPSSGNTIYF. The whole variable domain, filled in from reference TRBV5-1 and TRBJ1-3, reads KAGVTQTPRYLIKTRGQQVTLSCSPISGHRSVSWYQQTPGQGLQFLFEYFSETQRNKGNFPGRFSGRQFSNSRSEMNVSTLELGDSALYLCASSRSPSSGNTIYFGEGSWLTVV.

In its sample, this clonotype was seen once. The rearrangement joins TRBV15 to TRBJ1-2; weak D call: TRBD1 (6 bases). Looked up from germline, CDR1 is LNHNV and CDR2 is YYDKDF (reference sequence). V was cut by 1 base and J by 6 bases, with 18 bases left in between. CDR3 length equals 16 residues. Written as DNA, the CDR3 is TGTGCCACCAGCAGAGCGGGAACAGGGATGGGAGATGGCTACACCTTC. Residues: CATSRAGTGMGDGYTF. Supplemented by reference TRBV15 and TRBJ1-2, the full variable domain reads DAMVIQNPRYQVTQFGKPVTLSCSQTLNHNVMYWYQQKSSQAPKLLFHYYDKDFNNEADTPDNFQSRRPNTSFCFLDIRSPGLGDTAMYLCATSRAGTGMGDGYTFGSGTRLTVV.

This clonotype was found once. The J gene is TRBJ2-1, the V gene TRBV12-3 or TRBV12-4; weak D call: TRBD1 (6 bases). The V end lost 6 bases, the J end lost 5 bases, and 17 bases lay between the germline ends. This CDR3 has 15 amino acids. CDR3 DNA sequence: TGTGCCAGCAGCCCCGCCAGGGGCGTGCACAATGAGCAGTTCTTC. It is translated as CASSPARGVHNEQFF.

V and J are TRBV20-1 and TRBJ2-7; TRBD2 agrees at 10 bases. V shed 3 bases and J 4 bases; nucleotides not matched to a gene: 6. Germline CDR1 DFQATT, CDR2 SNEGSKA (reference sequence). The CDR3 is 14 amino acids. The CDR3 bases are TGCAGTGCTAGCGCACTAGCGGGATCGTACGAGCAGTACTTC. It encodes CSASALAGSYEQYF.

This chain uses TRBV3-1 with TRBJ1-3, with D perhaps TRBD1 (6 bases). The germline V gene has CDR1 LGHDT and CDR2 YNNKEL (reference sequence). The CDR3 extends over 13 amino acids. Trimming left V 0 bases short and J 9 bases short, with 9 bases between. CDR3 coding DNA: TGTGCCAGCAGCCAAGACAGGGGCACCACCATATATTTT. As protein: CASSQDRGTTIYF.